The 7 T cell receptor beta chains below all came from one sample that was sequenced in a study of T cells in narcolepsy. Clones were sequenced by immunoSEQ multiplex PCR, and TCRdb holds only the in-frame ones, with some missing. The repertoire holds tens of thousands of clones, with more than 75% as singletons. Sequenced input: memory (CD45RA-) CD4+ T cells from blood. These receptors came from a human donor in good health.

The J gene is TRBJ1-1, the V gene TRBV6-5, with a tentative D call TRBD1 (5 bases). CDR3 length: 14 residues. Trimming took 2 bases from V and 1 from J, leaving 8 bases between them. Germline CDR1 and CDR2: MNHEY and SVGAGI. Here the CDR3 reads CASSYRDRNTEAFF. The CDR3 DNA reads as TGTGCCAGCAGTTACCGGGACCGGAACACTGAAGCTTTCTTT.

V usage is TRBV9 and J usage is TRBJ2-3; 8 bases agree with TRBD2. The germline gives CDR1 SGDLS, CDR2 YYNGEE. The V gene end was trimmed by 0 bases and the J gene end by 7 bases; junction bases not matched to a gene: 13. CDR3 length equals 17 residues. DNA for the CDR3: TGTGCCAGCAGCGTAGATTCAGGAGCGGGAGTAGTAAATACGCAGTATTTT. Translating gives CASSVDSGAGVVNTQYF.

The CDR3 protein is CASGIGASAEQYF. CDR3 nucleotides: TGTGCCAGCGGGATTGGGGCGTCCGCCGAGCAGTACTTC. V gene TRBV5-5 combines with J gene TRBJ2-7; TRBD1 might be the D (5 bases). V lost 7 bases, J lost 6 bases, and 17 bases lay in between. Germline values: CDR1 SGHKS, CDR2 YYEKEE (reference sequence). The CDR3 runs to 13 residues.

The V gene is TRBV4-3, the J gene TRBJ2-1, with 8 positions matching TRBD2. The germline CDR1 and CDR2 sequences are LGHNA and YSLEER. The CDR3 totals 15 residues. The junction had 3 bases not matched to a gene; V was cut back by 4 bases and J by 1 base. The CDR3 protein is CASSRRGGSYNEQFF. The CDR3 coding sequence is TGCGCCAGCAGCCGCCGGGGGGGGTCCTACAATGAGCAGTTCTTC.

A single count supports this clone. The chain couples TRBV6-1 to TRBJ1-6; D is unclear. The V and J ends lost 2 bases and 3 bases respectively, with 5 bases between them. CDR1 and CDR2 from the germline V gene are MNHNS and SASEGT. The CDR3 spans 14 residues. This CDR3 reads CASSERLYNSPLHF. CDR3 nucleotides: TGTGCCAGCAGTGAACGCCTCTATAATTCACCCCTCCACTTT.

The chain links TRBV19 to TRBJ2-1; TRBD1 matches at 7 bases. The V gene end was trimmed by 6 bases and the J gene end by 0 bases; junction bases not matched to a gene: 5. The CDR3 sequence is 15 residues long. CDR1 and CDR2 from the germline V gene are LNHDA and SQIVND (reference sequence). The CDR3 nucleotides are TGTGCCAGTAGCGACTCAGGGGGCTCCTACAATGAGCAGTTCTTC. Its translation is CASSDSGGSYNEQFF.

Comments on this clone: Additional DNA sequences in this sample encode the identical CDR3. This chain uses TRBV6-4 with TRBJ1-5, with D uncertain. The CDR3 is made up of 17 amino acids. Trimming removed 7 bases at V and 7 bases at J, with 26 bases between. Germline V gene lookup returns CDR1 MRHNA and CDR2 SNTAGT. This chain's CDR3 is CASTTTERASEIQPQHF. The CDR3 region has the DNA TGTGCCAGCACTACTACAGAAAGGGCTTCCGAGATACAGCCCCAGCATTTT.